The T cell receptor beta chain under discussion was sequenced for a study of blood T cell repertoires in COVID-19. Study-wide background: Specimens from acute and convalescent COVID-19 originated in the United States, Italy and Spain. PBMCs, B-cell-depleted T cells, or T cells were the source of the cDNA or gDNA that made up the material.

This clone appeared a single time. Original handling: Reference gene primer amplification yielded estimated nucleated cell counts. Profiled with immunoSEQ multiplex PCR; TCRdb holds only in-frame clones, not every one. D and trimming were read from the DNA, whereas the V and J calls and clone size are those reported in that table. Here the sample spans roughly 200,000 clones, under 90% being singletons. The CDR3 has 14 amino acids. V trimming: 3 bases; J trimming: 7 bases; junction bases outside the gene matches: 4. Per the germline V gene, CDR1 is SGHNT and CDR2 is YYREEE (reference sequence). Sample: peripheral blood. The sequence came from a man in his forties with acute or convalescent COVID-19. V usage is TRBV5-4 and J usage is TRBJ2-1, with 10 positions matching TRBD2. The CDR3 here is CASSSGLAPNEQFF. The CDR3 DNA follows: TGTGCCAGCAGCTCGGGACTAGCGCCTAATGAGCAGTTCTTC.